The 7 T cell receptor beta chains listed next were all sequenced from one sample in a study of monozygotic twins with inflammatory bowel disease. TCRdb reprocessed the 5' RACE reads and stores each CDR3 protein as one record, lacking DNA. Recorded for this sample: approximately 400,000 distinct CDR3 sequences. Sequenced sample: blood. These receptors came from a human donor with ulcerative colitis or Crohn's disease, or a healthy co-twin of an affected twin (not recorded which).

This chain uses TRBV11-2 with TRBJ1-2; the D call from TCRdb, TRBD1, cannot be confirmed without DNA. Germline CDR1 is SGHAT and CDR2 is FQNNGV. The CDR3 has 14 amino acids. Here the CDR3 reads CASSSLRDNQGYTF.

The chain links TRBV6-1 to TRBJ1-4; the D call of TRBD1 rests on TCRdb alone, since no DNA is present to check it. Germline V CDR1 and CDR2: MNHNS, SASEGT. This CDR3 is built from 13 residues. CDR3: CASTARQVEKLFF.

This rearrangement joins TRBV29-1 to TRBJ1-2; TCRdb reports TRBD1, a call that lacks DNA to check it against. This CDR3 contains 15 residues. CDR1 is SQVTM, CDR2 ANQGSEA, per germline. The CDR3 loop reads CSVFGQEISVYGYTF.

V usage is TRBV12-3 or TRBV12-4 and J usage is TRBJ1-5; lacking DNA, the TRBD1 call made by TCRdb goes unchecked. This CDR3 is 14 amino acids long. CDR3 protein: CASRPRTGNQPQHF.

V gene TRBV29-1 combines with J gene TRBJ2-7; TCRdb's assignment of TRBD2 cannot be checked, as there is no DNA. Looked up from germline, CDR1 is SQVTM and CDR2 is ANQGSEA. The CDR3 is 13 residues long. The CDR3 loop reads CSAVPDGTYEQYF.

The V call is TRBV7-9, the J call TRBJ1-2. The CDR3 has 14 amino acids. Germline V CDR1 and CDR2: SEHNR, FQNEAQ (reference sequence). The CDR3 loop reads CASSSSPGSYGYTF.

The chain is built from TRBV24-1 and TRBJ2-1; the D call of TRBD1 rests on TCRdb alone, since no DNA is present to check it. CDR1 and CDR2 (germline): KGHDR, SFDVKD. This CDR3 contains 13 residues. The CDR3 spells CATSRELYNEQFF.